These 23 T cell receptor beta chains were all obtained from the same sample, sequenced in a study of T cell responses to AZD1222 COVID-19 vaccine. Assay used: immunoSEQ multiplex PCR; TCRdb lists only in-frame clones, some missing. This table has about 130,000 clones, 92% appearing once. The sequences come from peripheral blood, collected on day 0 of AZD1222 vaccination. The receptor set was obtained from an adult in good health.

The chain joins TRBV11-3 to TRBJ2-1; TRBD2 matches at 11 bases. J was trimmed by 7 bases and V by 1 base; bases with no gene match: 3. CDR3 size: 15 residues. Germline CDR1 is SGHNT and CDR2 is YENEEA. Here the CDR3 DNA reads TGTGCCAGCAGCTTAGGAACTAGCGGGAGTAATGAGCAGTTCTTC. Translation: CASSLGTSGSNEQFF.

The V and J genes are TRBV7-9 and TRBJ2-3; tentatively, D is TRBD1 or TRBD2 (5 bases each). This CDR3 has 14 amino acids. With 3 bases removed from V and 4 bases from J, the gap between germline ends came to 11 bases. Per germline, CDR1 SEHNR and CDR2 FQNEAQ (reference sequence). CDR3 protein: CASSLGGTADTQYF. As DNA, the CDR3 is TGTGCCAGCAGCTTGGGTGGGACCGCAGATACGCAGTATTTT.

J is TRBJ1-2 and V is TRBV28; D is ambiguous. The germline V gene has CDR1 MDHEN and CDR2 SYDVKM. The CDR3 length is 14 residues. V was clipped by 5 bases and J by 5 bases, with 15 bases between them. In DNA, the CDR3 is TGTGCCAGCAGTACGCTATTTGTAGGTTATGGCTACACCTTC. This gives the protein CASSTLFVGYGYTF.

The rearrangement uses TRBV2 and TRBJ1-2; 8 nucleotides line up with TRBD1. CDR1 is SNHLY and CDR2 is FYNNEI in the germline V gene. This CDR3 comprises 13 residues. The ends lost 11 bases at V and 7 bases at J; junction bases unmatched: 12. The CDR3 reads CAGASQGVSGYTF. The CDR3 coding sequence is TGTGCCGGGGCCTCACAGGGGGTTAGTGGCTACACCTTC.

The genes are TRBV28 and TRBJ1-2; no firm D call. This CDR3 region has 13 residues. The V gene's germline CDR1 is MDHEN and CDR2 SYDVKM. The V and J ends lost 1 base and 3 bases respectively, with 6 bases between them. This CDR3 is CASSLYGDYGYTF. CDR3 sequence (DNA): TGTGCCAGCAGTTTATACGGAGACTATGGCTACACCTTC.

The chain uses TRBV6-5 and TRBJ2-7; TRBD2 matches 8 bases. Germline V gives CDR1 MNHEY, CDR2 SVGAGI. The ends lost 8 bases at V and 2 bases at J; junction bases unmatched: 8. This CDR3 has 14 residues. CDR3 nucleotides: TGTGCCAGCTCAAGGCGGGGGGAAACCTACGAGCAGTACTTC. It codes for CASSRRGETYEQYF.

The chain employs TRBV20-1 and TRBJ2-1, with 12 positions matching TRBD2. With V trimmed by 3 bases and J by 3 bases, 9 bases remained unmatched. From germline, CDR1 is DFQATT and CDR2 SNEGSKA (reference sequence). This CDR3 contains 17 residues. The CDR3 loop is CSASGLAGGSFYNEQFF. DNA of the CDR3: TGCAGTGCTAGTGGGCTAGCGGGGGGGTCGTTCTACAATGAGCAGTTCTTC.

The rearrangement uses TRBV6-2 or TRBV6-3 and TRBJ2-7, with D tentatively TRBD1 or TRBD2 (6 bases each). Trimming cost V 2 bases and J 5 bases, with 13 bases left between them. Per the germline V gene, CDR1 is MNHEY and CDR2 is SVGEGT. This CDR3 has 14 amino acids. CDR3 in DNA: TGTGCCAGCAGTTACACCAGGGGACTCCACGAGCAGTACTTC. Its translation: CASSYTRGLHEQYF.

This chain links TRBV12-5 with TRBJ2-1; possible D gene TRBD2, 6 bases. The germline CDR1 and CDR2 sequences are LGHNT and FRNRAP. The CDR3 extends over 15 amino acids. With 5 bases removed from V and 0 bases from J, the gap between germline ends came to 11 bases. The CDR3 DNA reads TGTGCTAGTGGTCCCCCCGGGAGCTCCTACAATGAGCAGTTCTTC. This encodes CASGPPGSSYNEQFF. Complete variable domain (other parts from reference TRBV12-5 and TRBJ2-1): DARVTQTPRHKVTEMGQEVTMRCQPILGHNTVFWYRQTMMQGLELLAYFRNRAPLDDSGMPKDRFSAEMPDATLATLKIQPSEPRDSAVYFCASGPPGSSYNEQFFGPGTRLTVL.

The chain uses TRBV2 and TRBJ2-1; D is possibly TRBD1 (6 bases). The germline CDR1 and CDR2 sequences are SNHLY and FYNNEI. The CDR3 loop spans 13 amino acids. Trimming left V 7 bases short and J 5 bases short, with 12 bases between. CDR3 in amino acids: CASKQDSDNEQFF. CDR3 nucleotides: TGTGCCAGCAAGCAGGACAGTGACAATGAGCAGTTCTTC.

The chain combines TRBV4-2 with TRBJ1-6; D gene unclear. Germline CDR1 and CDR2: LGHNA and YNFKEQ. The CDR3 is 14 amino acids. The germline V and J ends were trimmed by 0 bases and 13 bases, with 13 bases remaining between them. This CDR3 is CASSQDVNTAPLHF. The CDR3 region has the DNA TGTGCCAGCAGCCAAGATGTGAACACCGCTCCCCTCCACTTT.

The chain uses TRBV9 and TRBJ2-7; D might be TRBD2 (6 bases). The ends were cut back, 3 bases at V and 3 bases at J, with 10 bases in the middle. Germline CDR1 SGDLS, CDR2 YYNGEE. The CDR3 has 13 residues. CDR3 loop: CASSEGTRYEQYF. In DNA form, the CDR3 reads TGTGCCAGCAGCGAGGGGACTCGCTACGAGCAGTACTTC.

The gene calls are TRBV2 and TRBJ1-2; D is uncertain. The germline CDR1 and CDR2 sequences are SNHLY and FYNNEI. Trimming took 11 bases from V and 5 from J, leaving 15 bases between them. CDR3 length equals 12 residues. CDR3 sequence (DNA): TGTGCCGACCCGGCCCGCGATTATGGCTACACCTTC. This translates into CADPARDYGYTF.

This chain uses TRBV12-1 with TRBJ2-1; whether TRBD1, the table's D call, matches the DNA was not checked. TRBV12-1 is a pseudogene. The CDR3 loop spans 16 amino acids. The CDR3 region has the DNA TGTGCCAGCAGCCCGTACCGGGACAGGGCAAACAATGAGCAGTTCTTC. Amino acids: CASSPYRDRANNEQFF.

The V gene is TRBV7-8, the J gene TRBJ1-1, with D possibly being TRBD1 (6 bases). The CDR3 contains 17 residues. Germline assignment: CDR1 SGHVS and CDR2 FQNEAQ. Between the trimmed V and J ends, which lost 3 bases and 0 bases, there was a span of 17 bases. The CDR3 is CASSFYREQTMNTEAFF. The CDR3 bases are TGTGCCAGCAGCTTTTACAGGGAACAAACTATGAACACTGAAGCTTTCTTT.

The gene calls are TRBV25-1 and TRBJ1-5; D call uncertain. Trimming took off 0 bases at V and 7 bases at J, with 10 bases between the two ends. The CDR3 totals 14 residues. In germline, CDR1 is MGHDK, CDR2 SYGVNS. This chain's CDR3 is CASSEYRQIQPQHF. DNA of the CDR3: TGTGCCAGCAGTGAATATCGTCAGATCCAGCCCCAGCATTTT.

This clone was counted a single time. The V and J genes are TRBV2 and TRBJ2-3; 8 nucleotides match TRBD2. CDR1 is SNHLY, CDR2 FYNNEI, per germline. V shed 6 bases and J 1 base; nucleotides not matched to a gene: 9. The CDR3 length is 16 residues. CDR3 residues: CASRTRLARGTDTQYF. CDR3 nucleotides: TGTGCCAGCAGGACCCGACTAGCGAGGGGCACAGATACGCAGTATTTT.

This clone was detected a few times. This rearrangement joins TRBV5-3 to TRBJ1-3; 7 nucleotides line up with TRBD1. TRBV5-3 counts as an open reading frame of uncertain function. The junction had 6 bases not matched to a gene; V was cut back by 4 bases and J by 5 bases. CDR3 length equals 14 residues. CDR3 DNA sequence: TGTGCCAGAAGCACCGACAGGGTCCGAAACACCATATATTTT. This translates into CARSTDRVRNTIYF.

The chain recombines TRBV3-1 (or the pseudogene TRBV3-2) with TRBJ2-7; tentatively, D is TRBD1 (6 bases). Germline values: CDR1 LGHDT, CDR2 YNNKEL (reference sequence). The CDR3 is 15 amino acids. The V end was cut by 0 bases, the J end by 3 bases, with 12 bases between. The CDR3 DNA reads as TGTGCCAGCAGCCAAGATGGTACAGGGTACTACGAGCAGTACTTC. Protein product: CASSQDGTGYYEQYF.

In DNA form, the CDR3 reads TGTGCCAGCTCACCCGAGGGGATTCAGGGCTACACCTTC. Translation gives CASSPEGIQGYTF. The rearrangement links TRBV18 to TRBJ1-2; possible D gene TRBD1, 5 bases. The V end was cut by 3 bases, the J end by 8 bases, with 13 bases between. This CDR3 is built from 13 residues. Germline lookup yields CDR1 KGHSH and CDR2 LQKENI.

The chain employs TRBV4-2 and TRBJ2-2; D may match TRBD1 or TRBD2 (5 bases each). Germline V gene sequence: CDR1 LGHNA, CDR2 YNFKEQ. The V end lost 0 bases, the J end lost 1 base, and 9 bases lay between the germline ends. This CDR3 contains 16 residues. The CDR3, as DNA: TGTGCCAGCAGCCAAGATAGGGGACGGAACACCGGGGAGCTGTTTTTT. Protein: CASSQDRGRNTGELFF.

The rearrangement links TRBV24-1 to TRBJ1-2; tentative D call: TRBD1 (5 bases). CDR1 is KGHDR, CDR2 SFDVKD, per germline. V lost 10 bases to trimming and J lost 4 bases, with 9 bases between them. The CDR3 is 11 residues long. The CDR3 bases are TGTGCCACTAGCCAGGGCTATGGCTACACCTTC. This gives the protein CATSQGYGYTF.

The chain joins TRBV7-2 to TRBJ2-3; 7 bases are shared with TRBD2. Germline CDR1 and CDR2: SGHTA and FQGNSA. V lost 8 bases and J lost 4; bases outside the gene matches: 9. The CDR3 length is 14 residues. The DNA for the CDR3 is TGTGCCAGCGGCGTGGGACTAATCCCAGATACGCAGTATTTT. Its translation is CASGVGLIPDTQYF.